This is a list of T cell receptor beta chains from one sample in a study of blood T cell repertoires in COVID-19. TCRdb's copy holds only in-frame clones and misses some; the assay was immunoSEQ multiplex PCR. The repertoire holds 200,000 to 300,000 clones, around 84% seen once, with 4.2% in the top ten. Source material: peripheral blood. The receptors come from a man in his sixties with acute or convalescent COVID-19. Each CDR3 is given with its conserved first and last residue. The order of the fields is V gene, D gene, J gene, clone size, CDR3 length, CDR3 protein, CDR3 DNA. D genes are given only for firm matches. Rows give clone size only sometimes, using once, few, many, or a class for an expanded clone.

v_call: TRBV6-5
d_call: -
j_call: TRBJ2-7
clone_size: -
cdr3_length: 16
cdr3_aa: CASSYFRGRPSYEQYF
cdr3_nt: TGTGCCAGCAGTTACTTCAGGGGGAGGCCATCCTACGAGCAGTACTTC

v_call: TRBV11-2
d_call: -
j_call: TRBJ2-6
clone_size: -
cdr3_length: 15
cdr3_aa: CASSASGSGANVLTF
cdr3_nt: TGTGCCAGCAGTGCGTCGGGGTCTGGGGCCAACGTCCTGACTTTC

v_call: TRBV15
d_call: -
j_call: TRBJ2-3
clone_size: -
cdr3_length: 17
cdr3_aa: CATSTLGQSLSTDTQYF
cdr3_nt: TGTGCCACCAGCACCTTAGGACAGTCTCTTAGCACAGATACGCAGTATTTT

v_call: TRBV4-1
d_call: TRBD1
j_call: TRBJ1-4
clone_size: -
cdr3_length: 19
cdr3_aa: CASSQRQGAVLGTNEKLFF
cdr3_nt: TGCGCCAGCAGCCAAAGACAGGGGGCGGTTCTGGGAACTAATGAAAAACTGTTTTTT

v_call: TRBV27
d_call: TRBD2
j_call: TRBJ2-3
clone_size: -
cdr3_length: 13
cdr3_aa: CASRGLVADTQYF
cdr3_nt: TGTGCCAGCAGGGGACTAGTCGCAGATACGCAGTATTTT

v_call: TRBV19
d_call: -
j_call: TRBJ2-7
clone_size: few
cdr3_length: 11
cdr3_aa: CASRGGYEQYF
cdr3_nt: TGTGCCAGTAGGGGAGGCTACGAGCAGTACTTC

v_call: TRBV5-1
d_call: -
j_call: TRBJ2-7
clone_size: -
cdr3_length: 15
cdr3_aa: CASSLGAGRPYEQYF
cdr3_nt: TGCGCCAGCAGCTTGGGTGCGGGGCGACCCTACGAGCAGTACTTC

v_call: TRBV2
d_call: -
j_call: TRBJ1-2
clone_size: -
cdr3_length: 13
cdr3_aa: CASNDPGDYGYTF
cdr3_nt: TGTGCCAGCAATGACCCGGGGGACTATGGCTACACCTTC

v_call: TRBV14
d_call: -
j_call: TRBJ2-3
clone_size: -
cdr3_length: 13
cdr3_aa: CASRIGSTDTQYF
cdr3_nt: TGTGCCAGCCGGATCGGGAGCACAGATACGCAGTATTTT

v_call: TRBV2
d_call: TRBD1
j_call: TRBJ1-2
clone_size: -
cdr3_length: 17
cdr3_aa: CASSPGGTGGVLDGYTF
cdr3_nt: TGTGCCAGCAGTCCCGGGGGTACAGGGGGCGTTTTGGATGGCTACACCTTC

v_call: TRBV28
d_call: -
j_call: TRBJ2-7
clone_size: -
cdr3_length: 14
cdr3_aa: CASSLSASRGEQYF
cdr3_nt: TGTGCCAGCAGTTTATCGGCCAGCAGGGGCGAGCAGTACTTC

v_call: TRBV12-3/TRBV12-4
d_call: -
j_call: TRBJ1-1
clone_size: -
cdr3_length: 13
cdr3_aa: CASSTTGPLEAFF
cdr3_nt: TGTGCCAGCAGTACAACAGGGCCTCTTGAAGCTTTCTTT

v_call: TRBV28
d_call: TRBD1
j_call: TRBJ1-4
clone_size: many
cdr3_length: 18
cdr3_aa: CASSLGDRGPGVGEKLFF
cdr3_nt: TGTGCCAGCAGTTTAGGGGACAGGGGGCCCGGGGTCGGTGAAAAACTGTTTTTT

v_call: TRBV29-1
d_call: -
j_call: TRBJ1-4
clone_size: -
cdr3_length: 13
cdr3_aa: CSVDQGGGEKLFF
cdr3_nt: TGCAGCGTTGATCAGGGAGGGGGTGAAAAACTGTTTTTT

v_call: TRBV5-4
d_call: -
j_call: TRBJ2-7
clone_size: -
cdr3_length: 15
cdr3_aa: CASSPGGTGYDEQYF
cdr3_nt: TGTGCCAGCAGCCCGGGAGGGACAGGGTACGACGAGCAGTACTTC

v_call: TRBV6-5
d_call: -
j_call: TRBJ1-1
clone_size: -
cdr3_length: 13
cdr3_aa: CASSSVMNTEAFF
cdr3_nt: TGTGCCAGCAGTTCGGTTATGAACACTGAAGCTTTCTTT

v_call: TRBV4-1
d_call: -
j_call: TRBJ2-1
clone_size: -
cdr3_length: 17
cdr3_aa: CASSQAAPGTLNNEQFF
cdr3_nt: TGCGCCAGCAGCCAAGCGGCCCCTGGGACTTTAAACAATGAGCAGTTCTTC

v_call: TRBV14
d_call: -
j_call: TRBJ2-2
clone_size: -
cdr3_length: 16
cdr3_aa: CASSQVAGFTPGELFF
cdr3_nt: TGTGCCAGCAGCCAAGTCGCGGGCTTTACACCCGGGGAGCTGTTTTTT

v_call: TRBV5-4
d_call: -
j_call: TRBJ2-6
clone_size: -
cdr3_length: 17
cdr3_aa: CASSLVATSSGANVLTF
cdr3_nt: TGTGCCAGCAGCTTGGTAGCCACCAGCTCTGGGGCCAACGTCCTGACTTTC

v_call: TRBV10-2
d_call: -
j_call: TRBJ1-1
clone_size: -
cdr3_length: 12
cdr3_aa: CASRGEATEAFF
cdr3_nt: TGCGCCAGCAGGGGGGAGGCCACTGAAGCTTTCTTT